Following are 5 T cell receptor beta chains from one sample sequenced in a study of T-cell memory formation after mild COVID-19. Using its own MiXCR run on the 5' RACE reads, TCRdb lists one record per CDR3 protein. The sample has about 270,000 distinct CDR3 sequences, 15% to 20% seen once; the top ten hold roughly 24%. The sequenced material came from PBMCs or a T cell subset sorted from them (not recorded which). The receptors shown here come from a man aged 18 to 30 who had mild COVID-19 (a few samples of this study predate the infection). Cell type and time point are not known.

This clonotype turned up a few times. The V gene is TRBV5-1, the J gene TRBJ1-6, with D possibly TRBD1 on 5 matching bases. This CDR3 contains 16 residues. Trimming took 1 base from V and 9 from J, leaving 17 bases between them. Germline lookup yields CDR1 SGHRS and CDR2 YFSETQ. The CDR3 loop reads CASSLMYQGSSSPLHF. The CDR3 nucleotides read TGCGCCAGCAGCTTGATGTACCAGGGTTCAAGTTCACCCCTCCACTTT.

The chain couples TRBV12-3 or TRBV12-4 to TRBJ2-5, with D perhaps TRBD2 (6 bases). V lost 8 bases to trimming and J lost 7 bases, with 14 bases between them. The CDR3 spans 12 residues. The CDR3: CASGGLYMTQYF. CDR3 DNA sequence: TGTGCCAGCGGGGGACTCTACATGACCCAGTACTTC.

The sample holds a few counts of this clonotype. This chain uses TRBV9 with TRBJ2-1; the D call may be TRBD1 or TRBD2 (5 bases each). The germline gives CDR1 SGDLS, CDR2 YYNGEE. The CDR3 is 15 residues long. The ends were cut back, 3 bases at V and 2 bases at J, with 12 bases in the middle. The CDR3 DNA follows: TGTGCCAGCAGCGCCGAGGGGTATACCTACAATGAGCAGTTCTTC. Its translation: CASSAEGYTYNEQFF.

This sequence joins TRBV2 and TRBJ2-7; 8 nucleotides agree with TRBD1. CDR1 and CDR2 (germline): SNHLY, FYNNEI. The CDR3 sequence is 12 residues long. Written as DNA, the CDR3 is TGTGCCAGCAGTGAAAGCCCCGACAGGGGAAGGGTC. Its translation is CASSESPDRGRV.

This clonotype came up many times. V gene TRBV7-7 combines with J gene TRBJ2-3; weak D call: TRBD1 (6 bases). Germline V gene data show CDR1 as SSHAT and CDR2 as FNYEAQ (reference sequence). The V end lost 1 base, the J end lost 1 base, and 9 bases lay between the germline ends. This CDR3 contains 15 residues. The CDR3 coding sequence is TGTGCCAGCAGCTTAGGGGCAGGGGGCACAGATACGCAGTATTTT. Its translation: CASSLGAGGTDTQYF.